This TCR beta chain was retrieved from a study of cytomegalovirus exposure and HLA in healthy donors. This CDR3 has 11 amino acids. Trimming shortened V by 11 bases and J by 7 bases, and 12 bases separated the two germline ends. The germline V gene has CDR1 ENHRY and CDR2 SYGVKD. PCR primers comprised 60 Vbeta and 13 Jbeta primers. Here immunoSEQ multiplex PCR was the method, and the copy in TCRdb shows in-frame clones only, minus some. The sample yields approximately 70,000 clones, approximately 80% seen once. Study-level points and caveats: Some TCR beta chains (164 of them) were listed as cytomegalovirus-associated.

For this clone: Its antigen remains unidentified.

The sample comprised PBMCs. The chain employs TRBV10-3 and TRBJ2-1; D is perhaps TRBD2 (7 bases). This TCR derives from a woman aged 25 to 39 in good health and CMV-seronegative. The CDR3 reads CAGGALNEQFF. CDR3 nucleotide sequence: TGTGCCGGGGGGGCTCTGAATGAGCAGTTCTTC.